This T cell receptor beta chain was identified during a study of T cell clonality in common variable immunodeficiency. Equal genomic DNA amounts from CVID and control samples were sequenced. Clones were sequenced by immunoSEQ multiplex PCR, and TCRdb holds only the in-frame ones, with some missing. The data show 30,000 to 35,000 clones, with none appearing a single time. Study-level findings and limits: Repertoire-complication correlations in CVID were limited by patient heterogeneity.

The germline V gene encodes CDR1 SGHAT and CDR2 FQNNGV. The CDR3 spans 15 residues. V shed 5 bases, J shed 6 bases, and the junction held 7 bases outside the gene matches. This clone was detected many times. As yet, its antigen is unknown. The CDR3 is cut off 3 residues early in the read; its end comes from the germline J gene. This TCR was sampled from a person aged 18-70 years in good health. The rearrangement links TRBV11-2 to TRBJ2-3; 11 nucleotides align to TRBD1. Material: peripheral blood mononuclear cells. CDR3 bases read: TGTGCCAGCAGCCTGGACAGGGGGCGCCCGGATACG. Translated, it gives CASSLDRGRPDT. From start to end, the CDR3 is CASSLDRGRPDTQYF. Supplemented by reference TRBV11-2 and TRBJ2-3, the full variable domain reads EAGVAQSPRYKIIEKRQSVAFWCNPISGHATLYWYQQILGQGPKLLIQFQNNGVVDDSQLPKDRFSAERLKGVDSTLKIQPAKLEDSAVYLCASSLDRGRPDTQYFGPGTRLTVL.